This T cell receptor beta chain was observed in a study of T-cell memory formation after mild COVID-19. Study in general: TCR clusters were mostly donor specific. Study results and caveats: Whether second-wave clones peaking at day 37 were SARS-CoV-2 specific went unconfirmed.

5'RACE primed at constant segments yielded TCR alpha and TCR beta cDNA libraries bearing sample barcodes and UMIs. MiXCR, run by TCRdb on the 5' RACE reads, gives a single entry per CDR3 protein. The table has about 200,000 distinct CDR3 sequences, around 8.8% seen once; the top ten hold 3.5% to 4%. The CDR3 loop spans 15 amino acids. CDR1 is MNHEY, CDR2 SVGAGI, per germline. V gave up 2 bases and J gave up 7 bases; unmatched junction bases: 8. Worth noting for this clonotype: Its antigen is as yet unknown.

The sequenced sample was PBMCs or a T cell subset sorted from them (not recorded which). This chain joins TRBV6-5 and TRBJ2-1, with 7 bases lining up with TRBD2. This TCR derives from a man aged 18 to 29 who had mild COVID-19 (a few samples of this study predate the infection). Cell type and time point are not known. CDR3 DNA sequence: TGTGCCAGCAGTTACAGCCCGAGGACTAGGAATGAGCAGTTCTTC. Its translation is CASSYSPRTRNEQFF.